This T cell receptor beta chain is drawn from a study of T cells in Graves' hyperthyroidism and ophthalmopathy. Study results and caveats: Most thyroid clonotypes expanded above 0.001 were also detected in blood.

Concerning this clonotype: The antigen is not known. This sequence may be a read error, since a much larger clone differs from it by one base.

TCR beta CDR3 regions were amplified from RNA transcripts. An initial round of RT-PCR targeting the TCR CDR3 relied on the HTBI primer set. TCRdb recomputed calls from the multiplex PCR reads with MiXCR, one row per CDR3 protein. The sample records over 650,000 distinct CDR3 sequences, nearly 45% being singletons. The CDR3 extends over 15 amino acids. Germline V gives CDR1 KGHDR, CDR2 SFDVKD. The sequence came from an adult man with Graves' disease, either hyperthyroidism or ophthalmopathy (not recorded which). The chain has TRBV24-1 and TRBJ2-2; TRBD2 is a possible D gene (6 bases). The sequenced sample was peripheral blood or thyroid tissue (not recorded which). As DNA, the CDR3 is TGTGCCACCAGTGGTGCCGGGACTTCCACCGGGGAGCTGCTTTTT. Amino acids: CATSGAGTSTGELLF.